The entry that follows covers one T cell receptor beta chain sequence. The data belong to a study of T cell changes during pregnancy in multiple sclerosis. The germline V gene encodes CDR1 SQVTM and CDR2 ANQGSEA. This CDR3 is 12 amino acids long. V was shortened by 8 bases and J by 6 bases, with 16 bases between the two germline ends. The assay was immunoSEQ multiplex PCR, and TCRdb's table has in-frame clones only and misses some. The sample holds 45,000 to 50,000 clones, roughly 92% seen once. V gene TRBV29-1 combines with J gene TRBJ1-2; D gene uncertain. The sequence was obtained from a female donor in good health, enrolled as a control in a pregnancy study. The sequenced sample was CD4+ T cells from peripheral blood mononuclear cells, obtained in the second trimester of pregnancy. CDR3 DNA: TGCAGCTTTATGGAGGGAGGAGATGGCTACACCTTC. Translating it yields CSFMEGGDGYTF.